A single sample gave rise to the 20 T cell receptor beta chains below, sequenced in a study of Tregs in tolerant kidney transplant recipients. TCRdb keeps only in-frame clones here, not all; method: immunoSEQ multiplex PCR. This table has some 70,000 clones, 84% appearing once. The material sequenced was CD4+ T cells from blood. The receptors originated from a human donor in good health.

The V call is TRBV6-1, the J call TRBJ1-5; weak D call: TRBD1 (6 bases). Germline CDR1 and CDR2: MNHNS and SASEGT. This CDR3 is 14 amino acids long. The V end was cut by 10 bases, the J end by 9 bases, with 22 bases between. The CDR3 reads CATASGEGGRPQHF. The CDR3 DNA follows: TGTGCCACCGCCTCAGGGGAGGGTGGAAGGCCCCAGCATTTT.

This chain links TRBV7-2 with TRBJ2-3, with TRBD1 identical over 9 bases. The CDR3 consists of 18 residues. Trimming at V came to 1 base and at J to 8 bases, leaving 16 bases not matched to a gene. Germline V gene sequence: CDR1 SGHTA, CDR2 FQGNSA. The CDR3 coding sequence is TGTGCCAGCAGCTTAGGAAGTCCGAGGACAGGGGTCCTTGGTACGCAGTATTTT. Translated, it gives CASSLGSPRTGVLGTQYF.

The J gene is TRBJ1-1, the V gene TRBV4-1; unclear D gene. Trimming removed 5 bases at V and 6 bases at J, with 7 bases between. The CDR3 runs 11 residues. CDR1 is MGHRA and CDR2 is YSYEKL in the germline V gene. The CDR3 region is CASSGRSEAFF. The CDR3 DNA is TGCGCCAGCAGCGGGCGCTCTGAAGCTTTCTTT.

The chain uses TRBV7-9 and TRBJ2-1; TRBD1 matches at 9 bases. J gave up 7 bases and V 3 bases, and 4 bases lay outside the gene matches. In germline, CDR1 is SEHNR, CDR2 FQNEAQ (reference sequence). The CDR3 length is 14 residues. CDR3 nucleotides: TGTGCCAGCAGCTTGGGACAGGGTCAAAATGAGCAGTTCTTC. It yields the protein CASSLGQGQNEQFF.

The chain is built from TRBV6-5 and TRBJ2-1; D perhaps matches TRBD2 (6 bases). This CDR3 is 13 amino acids long. The germline V gene encodes CDR1 MNHEY and CDR2 SVGAGI. Trimming took 10 bases from V and 7 from J, leaving 17 bases between them. CDR3 nucleotide sequence: TGTGCCACCACGGGGGTTAGGCGTAATGAGCAGTTCTTC. Residues: CATTGVRRNEQFF.

CDR3 amino acids: CASSSKSLIGGSPLHF. The CDR3 bases are TGTGCCAGCAGCTCAAAATCCCTTATCGGGGGATCACCCCTCCACTTT. This chain joins TRBV11-1 and TRBJ1-6; possible D gene TRBD1, 5 bases. Trimming pared 4 bases from V and 10 bases from J, leaving 20 bases between. This CDR3 spans 16 amino acids. Germline lookup yields CDR1 SGHAT and CDR2 FQDESV (reference sequence).

The V gene is TRBV19, the J gene TRBJ1-1, with D unclear. This CDR3 spans 12 amino acids. V shed 6 bases and J shed 0 bases, with 5 bases lying between them. Germline values: CDR1 LNHDA, CDR2 SQIVND (reference sequence). The CDR3 protein is CASRRLNTEAFF. CDR3 in DNA: TGTGCCAGTAGACGGCTGAACACTGAAGCTTTCTTT.

The chain carries TRBV7-6 and TRBJ2-6; D might be TRBD1 (6 bases). Trimming took off 1 base at V and 0 bases at J, with 7 bases between the two ends. Per germline, CDR1 SGHVS and CDR2 FNYEAQ. This CDR3 region has 16 residues. CDR3 amino acids: CASSLVDSSGANVLTF. The CDR3 nucleotides are TGTGCCAGCAGCTTAGTGGACAGCTCTGGGGCCAACGTCCTGACTTTC.

The rearrangement links TRBV7-2 to TRBJ1-2, with TRBD1 matching over 7 bases. Germline CDR1 reads SGHTA; CDR2 reads FQGNSA. The CDR3 totals 15 residues. The V segment lost 0 bases and the J segment 5 bases; nucleotides outside the gene matches: 6. The CDR3 DNA reads as TGTGCCAGCAGCTTAGCGCCGGGACAGCTATATGGCTACACCTTC. It yields the protein CASSLAPGQLYGYTF.

The chain couples TRBV5-8 to TRBJ2-7, with D possibly being TRBD1 (6 bases). The CDR3 loop spans 15 amino acids. The V gene lost 4 bases and the J gene lost 3 bases, with 17 bases spanning the gap. CDR1 is SGHTS, CDR2 YDEGEE, per germline. The CDR3 region has the DNA TGTGCCAGCAGCCAGTACGGACAGCCCATCTACGAGCAGTACTTC. This gives the protein CASSQYGQPIYEQYF.

V usage is TRBV5-4 and J usage is TRBJ2-2; a weak D match, TRBD2 (7 bases). Deletions cut 4 bases from V and 4 bases from J, with 17 bases between. Germline V gives CDR1 SGHNT, CDR2 YYREEE (reference sequence). The CDR3 consists of 16 residues. The CDR3 sequence is CASSRGGVGGTGELFF. CDR3 nucleotide sequence: TGTGCCAGCAGCCGAGGGGGGGTCGGTGGCACCGGGGAGCTGTTTTTT.

The chain links TRBV7-2 to TRBJ2-7; D remains ambiguous. The CDR3 consists of 12 residues. The V gene's germline CDR1 is SGHTA and CDR2 FQGNSA. V lost 5 bases and J lost 3, with 8 bases in between. CDR3 region: CASSKTNYEQYF. For the CDR3, the DNA is TGTGCCAGCAGCAAGACCAACTACGAGCAGTACTTC.

The gene calls are TRBV29-1 and TRBJ1-2; D is undetermined. The V gene lost 7 bases and the J gene lost 8 bases, with 14 bases spanning the gap. The CDR3 is 11 residues long. The germline CDR1 and CDR2 sequences are SQVTM and ANQGSEA. The CDR3 reads CSGFESGGYTF. The CDR3 DNA reads TGCAGCGGGTTCGAAAGCGGGGGCTACACCTTC.

This chain uses TRBV4-2 with TRBJ1-2; D not resolved. The V end lost 4 bases, the J end lost 3 bases, and 18 bases lay between the germline ends. Germline V gives CDR1 LGHNA, CDR2 YNFKEQ. The CDR3 length is 16 residues. CDR3 residues: CASSPTRKLADYGYTF. The CDR3, as DNA: TGTGCCAGCAGCCCTACCAGGAAACTAGCAGACTATGGCTACACCTTC.

The chain carries TRBV5-1 and TRBJ2-1, with a possible D match to TRBD2 (6 bases). The CDR3 is 17 residues long. Germline V gene sequence: CDR1 SGHRS, CDR2 YFSETQ. V lost 0 bases and J lost 2, with 15 bases in between. The CDR3, as DNA: TGCGCCAGCAGCTTGGCCGGGGGTGGGGTAGCCTACAATGAGCAGTTCTTC. Translation: CASSLAGGGVAYNEQFF.

The V and J genes are TRBV10-3 and TRBJ1-1, with D tentatively TRBD1 (5 bases). Germline V gene lookup returns CDR1 ENHRY and CDR2 SYGVKD. V lost 6 bases and J 4 bases, leaving 15 bases between the germline ends. CDR3 length: 14 residues. In DNA form, the CDR3 reads TGTGCCATCAGCCTCAGGGAGATGGGCACTGAAGCTTTCTTT. Amino acids: CAISLREMGTEAFF.

This chain joins TRBV7-2 and TRBJ2-3; possible D gene TRBD2, 6 bases. The CDR3 length is 17 residues. Germline V gene sequence: CDR1 SGHTA, CDR2 FQGNSA. V was pared by 5 bases and J by 1 base, with 19 bases between. CDR3 DNA sequence: TGTGCCAGCAGCCCCGAACCAGAATGGGGGGGCACAGATACGCAGTATTTT. Its translation: CASSPEPEWGGTDTQYF.

The gene calls are TRBV7-2 and TRBJ2-5; tentatively, D is TRBD1 or TRBD2 (5 bases each). CDR3 size: 15 residues. Germline CDR1 is SGHTA and CDR2 is FQGNSA. Trimming shortened V by 1 base and J by 5 bases, and 14 bases separated the two germline ends. DNA for the CDR3: TGTGCCAGCAGCTTAGGGGTACGAGGGGAGGAGACCCAGTACTTC. Residues: CASSLGVRGEETQYF.

Only one count was recorded for this clone. CDR3 sequence: CASNPPSVGATEAFF. The DNA of the CDR3 is TGTGCCAGCAACCCTCCGTCAGTGGGGGCAACTGAAGCTTTCTTT. V is TRBV7-2 and J is TRBJ1-1; weak D call: TRBD1 (6 bases). The CDR3 runs to 15 residues. V was shortened by 7 bases and J by 5 bases, with 20 bases between the two germline ends. Per germline, CDR1 SGHTA and CDR2 FQGNSA.

V is TRBV7-2 and J is TRBJ2-5; 9 bases fit TRBD2. Trimming took 3 bases from V and 5 from J; bases not matched to a gene: 10. Germline V gene data show CDR1 as SGHTA and CDR2 as FQGNSA. The CDR3 has 16 residues. The CDR3 sequence: CASSLGAGGGKETQYF. The DNA for the CDR3 is TGTGCCAGCAGCTTGGGAGCGGGGGGCGGGAAGGAGACCCAGTACTTC.